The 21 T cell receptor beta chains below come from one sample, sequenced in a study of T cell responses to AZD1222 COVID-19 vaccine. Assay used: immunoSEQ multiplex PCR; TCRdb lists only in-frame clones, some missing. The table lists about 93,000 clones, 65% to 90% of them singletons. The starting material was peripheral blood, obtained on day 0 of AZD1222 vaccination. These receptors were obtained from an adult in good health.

CDR3: CATSDRTDTQYF. In nucleotides, the CDR3 is TGTGCCACCAGTGATCGCACAGATACGCAGTATTTT. The chain links TRBV24-1 to TRBJ2-3, with D unresolved. Germline V gene data show CDR1 as KGHDR and CDR2 as SFDVKD. V gave up 3 bases and J gave up 1 base, with 1 base separating them. This CDR3 region has 12 residues.

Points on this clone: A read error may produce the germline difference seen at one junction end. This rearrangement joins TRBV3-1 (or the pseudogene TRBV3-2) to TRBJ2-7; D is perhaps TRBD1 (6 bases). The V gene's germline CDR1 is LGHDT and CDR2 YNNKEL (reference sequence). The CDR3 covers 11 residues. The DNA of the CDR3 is TGTGCCAGCAGCCAGAGGGGGACCCAAACCTTC. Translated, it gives CASSQRGTQTF.

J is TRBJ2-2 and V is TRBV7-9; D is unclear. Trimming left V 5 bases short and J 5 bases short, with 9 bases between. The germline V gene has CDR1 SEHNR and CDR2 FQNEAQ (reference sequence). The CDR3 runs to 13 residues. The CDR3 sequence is CASSLDGTGELFF. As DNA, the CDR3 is TGTGCCAGCAGCCTCGACGGGACCGGGGAGCTGTTTTTT. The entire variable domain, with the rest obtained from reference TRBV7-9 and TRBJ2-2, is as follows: DTGVSQNPRHKITKRGQNVTFRCDPISEHNRLYWYRQTLGQGPEFLTYFQNEAQLEKSRLLSDRFSAERPKGSFSTLEIQRTEQGDSAMYLCASSLDGTGELFFGEGSRLTVL.

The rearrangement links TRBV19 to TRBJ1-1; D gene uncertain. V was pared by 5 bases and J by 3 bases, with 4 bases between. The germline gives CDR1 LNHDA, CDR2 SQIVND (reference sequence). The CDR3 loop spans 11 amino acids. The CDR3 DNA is TGTGCCAGTAGTTTGGACACTGAAGCTTTCTTT. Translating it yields CASSLDTEAFF.

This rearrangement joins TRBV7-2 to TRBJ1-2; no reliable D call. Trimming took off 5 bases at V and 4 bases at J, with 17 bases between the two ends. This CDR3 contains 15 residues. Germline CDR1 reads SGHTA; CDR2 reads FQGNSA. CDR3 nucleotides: TGTGCCAGCAGCCCAGGTCTGGCGGGCCCCTATGGCTACACCTTC. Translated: CASSPGLAGPYGYTF.

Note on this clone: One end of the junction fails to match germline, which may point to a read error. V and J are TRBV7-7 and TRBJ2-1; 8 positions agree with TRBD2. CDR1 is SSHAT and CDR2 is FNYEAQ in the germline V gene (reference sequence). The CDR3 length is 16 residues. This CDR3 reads CASSLGHLAGNNEQFF. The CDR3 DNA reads TGTGCTAGCAGCTTAGGTCACCTAGCGGGTAACAATGAGCAGTTCTTC.

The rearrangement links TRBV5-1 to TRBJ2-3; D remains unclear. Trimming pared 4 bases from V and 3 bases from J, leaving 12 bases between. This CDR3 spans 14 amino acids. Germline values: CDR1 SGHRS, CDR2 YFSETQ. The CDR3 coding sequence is TGCGCCAGCAGCCCCCGACTGCCTACAGATACGCAGTATTTT. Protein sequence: CASSPRLPTDTQYF.

The CDR3 spells CAWSATGHYGYTF. The CDR3 bases are TGTGCCTGGAGTGCGACAGGACACTATGGCTACACCTTC. The rearrangement uses TRBV30 and TRBJ1-2; D might be TRBD1 (6 bases). The germline V gene encodes CDR1 GTSNPN and CDR2 SVGIG (reference sequence). The length of the CDR3 is 13 residues. Trimming stripped 1 base from V and 3 bases from J, with 9 bases between.

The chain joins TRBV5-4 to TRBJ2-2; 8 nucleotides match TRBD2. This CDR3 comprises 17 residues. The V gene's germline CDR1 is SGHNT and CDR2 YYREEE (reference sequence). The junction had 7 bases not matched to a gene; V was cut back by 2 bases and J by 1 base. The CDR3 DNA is TGTGCCAGCAGCTTTGGCAGGGGACTAGAGAACACCGGGGAGCTGTTTTTT. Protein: CASSFGRGLENTGELFF.

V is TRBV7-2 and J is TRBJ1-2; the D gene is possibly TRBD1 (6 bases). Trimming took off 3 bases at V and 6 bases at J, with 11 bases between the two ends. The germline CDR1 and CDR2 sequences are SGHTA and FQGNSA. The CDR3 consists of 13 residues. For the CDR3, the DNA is TGTGCCAGCAGCTTTAACAGGGTGGATGGCTACACCTTC. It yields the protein CASSFNRVDGYTF.

In DNA form, the CDR3 reads TGCGCCAGCAGCCAAGATTCAGGGTTGGGTGGCTACACCTTC. This encodes CASSQDSGLGGYTF. The V and J genes are TRBV4-3 and TRBJ1-2, with D possibly being TRBD1 (5 bases). The V end lost 0 bases, the J end lost 7 bases, and 12 bases lay between the germline ends. Germline V gene lookup returns CDR1 LGHNA and CDR2 YSLEER. This CDR3 region has 14 residues.

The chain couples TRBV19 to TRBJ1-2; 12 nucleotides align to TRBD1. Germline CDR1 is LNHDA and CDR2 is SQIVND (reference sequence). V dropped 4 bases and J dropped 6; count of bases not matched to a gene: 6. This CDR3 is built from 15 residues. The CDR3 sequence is CASSKGQGAIDGYTF. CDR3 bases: TGTGCCAGTAGTAAGGGACAGGGGGCGATTGATGGCTACACCTTC. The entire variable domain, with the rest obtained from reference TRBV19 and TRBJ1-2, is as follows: DGGITQSPKYLFRKEGQNVTLSCEQNLNHDAMYWYRQDPGQGLRLIYYSQIVNDFQKGDIAEGYSVSREKKESFPLTVTSAQKNPTAFYLCASSKGQGAIDGYTFGSGTRLTVV.

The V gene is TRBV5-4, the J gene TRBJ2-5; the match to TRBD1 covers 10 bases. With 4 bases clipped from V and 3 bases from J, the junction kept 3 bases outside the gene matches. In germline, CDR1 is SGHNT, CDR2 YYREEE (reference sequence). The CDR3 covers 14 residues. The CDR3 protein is CASSRQGAEETQYF. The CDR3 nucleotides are TGTGCCAGCAGCCGACAGGGGGCGGAAGAGACCCAGTACTTC.

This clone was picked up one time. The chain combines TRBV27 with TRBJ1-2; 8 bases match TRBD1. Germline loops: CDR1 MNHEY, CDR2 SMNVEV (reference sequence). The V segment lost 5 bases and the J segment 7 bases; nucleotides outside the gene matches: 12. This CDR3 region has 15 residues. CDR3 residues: CASSLDRAGLSGYTF. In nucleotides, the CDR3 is TGTGCCAGCAGTCTGGACAGGGCCGGGCTGAGTGGCTACACCTTC.

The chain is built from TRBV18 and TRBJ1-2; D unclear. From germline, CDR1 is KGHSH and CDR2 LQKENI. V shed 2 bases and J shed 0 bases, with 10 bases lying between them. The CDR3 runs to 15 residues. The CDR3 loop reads CASSPGRLANYGYTF. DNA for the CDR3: TGTGCCAGCTCACCAGGGCGTCTAGCTAACTATGGCTACACCTTC.

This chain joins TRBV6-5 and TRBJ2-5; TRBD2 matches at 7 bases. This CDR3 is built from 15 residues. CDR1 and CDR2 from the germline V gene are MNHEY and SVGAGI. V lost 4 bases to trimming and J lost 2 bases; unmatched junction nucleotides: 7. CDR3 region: CASSWGEREQETQYF. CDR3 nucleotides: TGTGCCAGCAGTTGGGGGGAGCGGGAACAAGAGACCCAGTACTTC.

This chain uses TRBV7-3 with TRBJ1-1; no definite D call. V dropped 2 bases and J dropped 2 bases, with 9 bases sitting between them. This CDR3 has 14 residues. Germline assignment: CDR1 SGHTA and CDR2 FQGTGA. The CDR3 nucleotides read TGTGCCAGCAGCTTATTGGGCCCAAACACTGAAGCTTTCTTT. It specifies CASSLLGPNTEAFF.

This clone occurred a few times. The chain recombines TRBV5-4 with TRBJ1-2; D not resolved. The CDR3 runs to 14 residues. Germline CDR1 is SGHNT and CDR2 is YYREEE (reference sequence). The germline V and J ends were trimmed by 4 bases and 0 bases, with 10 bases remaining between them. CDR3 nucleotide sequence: TGTGCCAGCAGCCTAGGATTTGCTAACTATGGCTACACCTTC. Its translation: CASSLGFANYGYTF.

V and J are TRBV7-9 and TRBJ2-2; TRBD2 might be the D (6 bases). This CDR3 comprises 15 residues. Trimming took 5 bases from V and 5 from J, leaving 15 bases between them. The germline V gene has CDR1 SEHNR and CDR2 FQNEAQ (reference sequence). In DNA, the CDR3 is TGTGCCAGCAGCGCGAGCGGAGGAGGGACCGGGGAGCTGTTTTTT. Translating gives CASSASGGGTGELFF.

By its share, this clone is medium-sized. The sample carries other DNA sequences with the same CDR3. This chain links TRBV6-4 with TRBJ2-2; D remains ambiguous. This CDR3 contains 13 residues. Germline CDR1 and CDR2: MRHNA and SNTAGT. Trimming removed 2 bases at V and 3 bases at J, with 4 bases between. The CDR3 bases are TGTGCCAGCAGTGACAGGGACACCGGGGAGCTGTTTTTT. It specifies CASSDRDTGELFF.

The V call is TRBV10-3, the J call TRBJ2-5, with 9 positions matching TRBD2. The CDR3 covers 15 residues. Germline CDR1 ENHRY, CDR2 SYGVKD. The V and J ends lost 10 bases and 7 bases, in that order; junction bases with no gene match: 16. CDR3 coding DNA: TGTGCCACCCCAATAGCGGGGGTACCCGATGGGACCCAGTACTTC. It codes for CATPIAGVPDGTQYF.